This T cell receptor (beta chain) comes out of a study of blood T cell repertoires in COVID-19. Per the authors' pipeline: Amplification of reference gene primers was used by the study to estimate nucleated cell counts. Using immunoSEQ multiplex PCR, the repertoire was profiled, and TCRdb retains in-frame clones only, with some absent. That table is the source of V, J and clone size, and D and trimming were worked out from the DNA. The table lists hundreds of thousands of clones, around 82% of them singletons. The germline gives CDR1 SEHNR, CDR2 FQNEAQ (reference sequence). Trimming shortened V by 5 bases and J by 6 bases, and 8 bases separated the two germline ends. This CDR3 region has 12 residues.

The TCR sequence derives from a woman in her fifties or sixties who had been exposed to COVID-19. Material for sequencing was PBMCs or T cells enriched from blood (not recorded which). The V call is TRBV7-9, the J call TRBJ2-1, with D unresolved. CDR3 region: CASSPTTNEQFF. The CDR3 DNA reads TGTGCCAGCAGCCCCACAACCAATGAGCAGTTCTTC.